One TCR beta chain is described in this entry. The germline CDR1 and CDR2 sequences are SGHTA and FQGNSA. With 3 bases clipped from V and 2 bases from J, the junction kept 5 bases outside the gene matches. The CDR3 runs to 15 residues. This entry is derived from a study of blood T cell repertoires in COVID-19. In the study overall: Samples representing acute and convalescent COVID-19 were sourced from the United States, Italy and Spain. The cDNA or gDNA used as material had been derived from T cells, B-cell-depleted T cells, or PBMCs.

In the authors' methods: Estimation of nucleated cell counts was performed using reference gene primer amplification. TCRdb keeps only in-frame clones here, not all; method: immunoSEQ multiplex PCR. That table is the source of V, J and clone size, and D and trimming were worked out from the DNA. The sample records about 64,000 clones, 70% to 90% being singletons. The chain uses TRBV7-2 and TRBJ2-5, with 8 bases fitting TRBD2. The TCR sequence derives from a man between 45 and 60 years old with active COVID-19. The sequenced material came from peripheral blood. CDR3 DNA sequence: TGTGCCAGCAGCTTCTATAGCGGGGCTCAAGAGACCCAGTACTTC. This codes for CASSFYSGAQETQYF.